These 14 T cell receptor beta chains originate from one sample sequenced in a study of blood T cell repertoires in COVID-19. Clones were read by immunoSEQ multiplex PCR, and TCRdb kept only the in-frame ones, dropping some. The repertoire has tens of thousands of clones, over 75% of them found once; the top ten carry approximately 17%. Sequenced: peripheral blood. The receptors were gathered from a woman aged 80 or over with acute or convalescent COVID-19.

This clone has just one count. V is TRBV27 and J is TRBJ2-2; D is possibly TRBD1 (5 bases). Germline V CDR1 and CDR2: MNHEY, SMNVEV (reference sequence). The V end was cut by 10 bases, the J end by 6 bases, with 15 bases between. There are 13 residues in the CDR3. CDR3 sequence (DNA): TGTGCCACTAGACAGTCAATGGCCGGGGAGCTGTTTTTT. It yields the protein CATRQSMAGELFF.

The chain has TRBV7-2 and TRBJ1-1; tentative D call: TRBD1 (5 bases). Per germline, CDR1 SGHTA and CDR2 FQGNSA. This CDR3 contains 15 residues. V was trimmed by 5 bases and J by 5 bases, leaving 18 bases between them. CDR3 protein: CASSPRSGLGTEAFF. CDR3 coding DNA: TGTGCCAGCAGCCCGCGTTCAGGGTTAGGGACTGAAGCTTTCTTT.

The chain uses TRBV30 and TRBJ2-7, with 10 bases fitting TRBD2. The CDR3 loop spans 15 amino acids. The germline V gene has CDR1 GTSNPN and CDR2 SVGIG (reference sequence). The V and J ends lost 3 bases and 1 base, in that order; junction bases with no gene match: 6. The CDR3 DNA is TGTGCCTGGAGGGATGGACTAGCGGCGTCCTACGAGCAGTACTTC. Translation gives CAWRDGLAASYEQYF.

The CDR3 DNA is TGTGCCAGCAGCTTACGGGACAGGGCTCACCCTATGAACACTGAAGCTTTCTTT. It is translated as CASSLRDRAHPMNTEAFF. The V gene is TRBV7-2, the J gene TRBJ1-1; 9 bases are a match to TRBD1. CDR1 and CDR2 (germline): SGHTA, FQGNSA. V lost 2 bases, J lost 0 bases, and 10 bases stayed unmatched. The CDR3 runs 18 residues.

The chain employs TRBV7-8 and TRBJ2-2; tentative D call: TRBD2 (6 bases). Trimming stripped 2 bases from V and 6 bases from J, with 22 bases between. The CDR3 is 18 residues long. Per the germline V gene, CDR1 is SGHVS and CDR2 is FQNEAQ. CDR3 coding DNA: TGTGCCAGCAGCTTACCCGACCAATCGGCTAGCGCCGCCGGGGAGCTGTTTTTT. Translated: CASSLPDQSASAAGELFF. Using reference TRBV7-8 and TRBJ2-2 for the parts outside the CDR3, the full variable domain is GAGVSQSPRYKVAKRGQDVALRCDPISGHVSLFWYQQALGQGPEFLTYFQNEAQLDKSGLPSDRFFAERPEGSVSTLKIQRTQQEDSAVYLCASSLPDQSASAAGELFFGEGSRLTVL.

This rearrangement joins TRBV2 to TRBJ1-2; the D gene is possibly TRBD1 (5 bases). Trimming took 3 bases from V and 8 from J, leaving 19 bases between them. The CDR3 has 15 amino acids. Looked up from germline, CDR1 is SNHLY and CDR2 is FYNNEI. The CDR3 reads CASSEGRRAGRGYTF. The CDR3 nucleotides read TGTGCCAGCAGTGAGGGCCGGAGGGCAGGGCGCGGCTACACCTTC.

The chain is built from TRBV19 and TRBJ2-3; 9 positions match TRBD2. The germline CDR1 and CDR2 sequences are LNHDA and SQIVND (reference sequence). The trim removed 6 bases at V and 6 bases at J, leaving 1 base unmatched. This CDR3 region has 12 residues. The CDR3, as DNA: TGTGCCAGTAGGGCGGGAGGGGATACGCAGTATTTT. It encodes CASRAGGDTQYF.

The rearrangement joins TRBV25-1 to TRBJ2-3; 7 nucleotides line up with TRBD1. This CDR3 region has 14 residues. V lost 3 bases, J lost 6 bases, and 6 bases stayed unmatched. Germline CDR1 reads MGHDK; CDR2 reads SYGVNS. The CDR3 here is CASSEAPRGDTQYF. CDR3 coding DNA: TGTGCCAGCAGTGAGGCACCCAGGGGGGATACGCAGTATTTT.

The chain has TRBV7-8 and TRBJ1-1, with 9 nucleotides matching TRBD1. Germline V CDR1 and CDR2: SGHVS, FQNEAQ. The V segment lost 3 bases and the J segment 4 bases; nucleotides outside the gene matches: 9. This CDR3 spans 16 amino acids. As DNA, the CDR3 is TGTGCCAGCAGCTTGAGGGGGACAGGGATGGGCACTGAAGCTTTCTTT. Its translation: CASSLRGTGMGTEAFF.

The rearrangement uses TRBV14 and TRBJ1-2; 8 bases map to TRBD1. V trimming: 5 bases; J trimming: 8 bases; junction bases outside the gene matches: 7. The CDR3 has 13 amino acids. Germline lookup yields CDR1 SGHDN and CDR2 FVKESK. The CDR3 sequence: CASSDRGWGGYTF. In nucleotides, the CDR3 is TGTGCCAGCAGCGACAGGGGTTGGGGAGGCTACACCTTC.

CDR3 residues: CASSPPPSRQRIPEQYF. The CDR3 DNA sequence: TGTGCCAGCTCACCGCCTCCGTCACGCCAGAGGATTCCCGAGCAGTACTTC. The J gene is TRBJ2-7, the V gene TRBV18; no firm D call. The germline gives CDR1 KGHSH, CDR2 LQKENI. The V and J ends lost 3 bases and 6 bases respectively, with 24 bases between them. This CDR3 region has 17 residues.

This chain uses TRBV4-3 with TRBJ2-3; 7 bases agree with TRBD2. Germline lookup yields CDR1 LGHNA and CDR2 YSLEER. The CDR3 sequence is 15 residues long. V lost 6 bases, J lost 2 bases, and 8 bases stayed unmatched. Here the CDR3 reads CASRRTGTTTDTQYF. Written as DNA, the CDR3 is TGCGCCAGCAGACGAACCGGGACTACCACAGATACGCAGTATTTT.

There are a few counts of this clone. The gene calls are TRBV7-8 and TRBJ1-1; possibly TRBD1 for D (6 bases). CDR1 is SGHVS and CDR2 is FQNEAQ in the germline V gene. The CDR3 extends over 13 amino acids. With 6 bases removed from V and 5 bases from J, the gap between germline ends came to 13 bases. This CDR3 reads CASRPRGGTEAFF. Written as DNA, the CDR3 is TGTGCCAGCAGGCCGAGGGGGGGGACTGAAGCTTTCTTT. The complete variable domain, with remaining parts taken from reference TRBV7-8 and TRBJ1-1, reads GAGVSQSPRYKVAKRGQDVALRCDPISGHVSLFWYQQALGQGPEFLTYFQNEAQLDKSGLPSDRFFAERPEGSVSTLKIQRTQQEDSAVYLCASRPRGGTEAFFGQGTRLTVV.

V is TRBV4-1 and J is TRBJ2-2, with 7 bases identical to TRBD1. Germline CDR1 MGHRA, CDR2 YSYEKL. With 6 bases clipped from V and 3 bases from J, the junction kept 10 bases outside the gene matches. The CDR3 runs 16 residues. The chain's CDR3 is CASSLAGGLDTGELFF. CDR3 DNA sequence: TGCGCCAGCAGTCTCGCAGGGGGTTTGGACACCGGGGAGCTGTTTTTT.